By share, the clone carrying this TCR beta chain counts as medium-sized (0.01 to 0.1%). V shed 4 bases, J shed 6 bases, and the junction held 8 bases outside the gene matches. This CDR3 comprises 14 residues. Germline-derived CDR1 and CDR2 are LGHNA and YNFKEQ. The sample is drawn from a study of graft-versus-host responses after intestinal transplantation. Study conclusions and caveats: Circulating GvH clone levels at their peak were associated with HvG declines (early post-transplant).

The protocol was immunoSEQ multiplex PCR, while the TCRdb copy is restricted to in-frame clones and leaves out a portion. The sample includes about 11,000 clones, approximately 31% of them seen just once. The authors combined roughly 200,000 CFSE-labeled responder cells with roughly 200,000 irradiated, violet-dye-labeled stimulator cells in plates. Dividing CFSE-low CD3+CD4+ and CD3+CD8+ responders were isolated by sorting after the reaction. The specimen comprised alloreactive CD4+ T cells from a mixed lymphocyte reaction culture, sampled before transplantation. The subset: CFSE-low proliferating T cells sorted from approximately 6-day pre-transplant mixed lymphocyte reaction (GvH or HvG direction). This receptor was taken from a human patient who was an organ donor for intestinal transplantation. This chain connects TRBV4-2 to TRBJ1-1; 7 bases align to TRBD1. The CDR3 sequence: CASSPGQVVAEAFF. The CDR3 coding sequence is TGTGCCAGCAGCCCCGGACAGGTTGTAGCTGAAGCTTTCTTT.